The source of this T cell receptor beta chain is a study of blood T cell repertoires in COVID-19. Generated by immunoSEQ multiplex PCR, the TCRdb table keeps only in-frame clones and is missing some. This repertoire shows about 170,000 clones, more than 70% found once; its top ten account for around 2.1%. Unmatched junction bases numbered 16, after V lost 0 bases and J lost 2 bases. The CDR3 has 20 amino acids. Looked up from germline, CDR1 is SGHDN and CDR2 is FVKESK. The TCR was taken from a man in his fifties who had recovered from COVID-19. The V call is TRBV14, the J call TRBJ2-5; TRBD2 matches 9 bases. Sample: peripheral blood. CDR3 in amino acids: CASSQDRAGLAGRRQETQYF. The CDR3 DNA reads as TGTGCCAGCAGCCAAGATAGGGCGGGGCTAGCGGGACGGAGGCAAGAGACCCAGTACTTC.